This is a list of T cell receptor beta chains from one sample in a study of blood T cell repertoires in COVID-19. Sequencing used immunoSEQ multiplex PCR; TCRdb keeps in-frame clones, though not all of them. The data hold over 300,000 clones, with 80% to 90% observed a single time. Sequenced: PBMCs or T cells enriched from blood (not recorded which). The receptors here all came from a man aged 25-45 years who had recovered from COVID-19. CDR3s include the opening cysteine and the closing phenylalanine or tryptophan. Fields, in order: CDR3 DNA, CDR3 protein, J gene, D gene, V gene, clone size. A D gene is named only where the DNA matches it firmly. Size is stated for part of the rows, as once, few or many counts, or as a class when the clone is expanded.

cdr3_nt: TGCGCCAGCAGAAGACAGACCTCTGGAAACACCATATATTTT; cdr3_aa: CASRRQTSGNTIYF; j_call: TRBJ1-3; d_call: .; v_call: TRBV10-1; clone_size: .
cdr3_nt: TGTGCCAGCAGCCCCGGACAGTCCCAGTACAATGAGCAGTTCTTC; cdr3_aa: CASSPGQSQYNEQFF; j_call: TRBJ2-1; d_call: .; v_call: TRBV7-3; clone_size: once
cdr3_nt: TGTGCCAGCAGCTTCCCACAGGGGATGTTAGCTGGCTATGGCTACACCTTC; cdr3_aa: CASSFPQGMLAGYGYTF; j_call: TRBJ1-2; d_call: TRBD1; v_call: TRBV5-4; clone_size: .
cdr3_nt: TGTGCCACTTCACCTGGGGGCCCGCTCTCTGGAAACACCATATATTTT; cdr3_aa: CATSPGGPLSGNTIYF; j_call: TRBJ1-3; d_call: .; v_call: TRBV18; clone_size: .
cdr3_nt: TGTGCCAGCAGCACACAACAGGGTTCCCACGAGCAGTACTTC; cdr3_aa: CASSTQQGSHEQYF; j_call: TRBJ2-7; d_call: .; v_call: TRBV7-9; clone_size: .
cdr3_nt: TGTGCCAGCAGCTTTGCCCCCCCGGGGACAGGGGTATCCGAGCAGTACTTC; cdr3_aa: CASSFAPPGTGVSEQYF; j_call: TRBJ2-7; d_call: TRBD1; v_call: TRBV7-2; clone_size: .
cdr3_nt: TGTGCCAGCAGCGTAGTAGCGGGACTAGCGGACAAGAACACCGGGGAGCTGTTTTTT; cdr3_aa: CASSVVAGLADKNTGELFF; j_call: TRBJ2-2; d_call: TRBD2; v_call: TRBV9; clone_size: few
cdr3_nt: TGTGCCAGCAGGAGAGTGCAGGGGAACACAGATACGCAGTATTTT; cdr3_aa: CASRRVQGNTDTQYF; j_call: TRBJ2-3; d_call: .; v_call: TRBV5-4; clone_size: .
cdr3_nt: TGTGCCAGCAGTTTAACCGGGTATAACAATGAGCAGTTCTTC; cdr3_aa: CASSLTGYNNEQFF; j_call: TRBJ2-1; d_call: .; v_call: TRBV27; clone_size: .
cdr3_nt: TGTGCCTGGACCCACGGGACAGGAGCCTACGAGCAGTACTTC; cdr3_aa: CAWTHGTGAYEQYF; j_call: TRBJ2-7; d_call: TRBD1; v_call: TRBV30; clone_size: .
cdr3_nt: TGTGCCAGCAGCAGGACTAGCGGGGGGGCGGAGCAGTTCTTC; cdr3_aa: CASSRTSGGAEQFF; j_call: TRBJ2-1; d_call: TRBD2; v_call: TRBV7-2; clone_size: .